This TCR beta chain was identified in a study of blood T cell repertoires in COVID-19. Profiled with immunoSEQ multiplex PCR; TCRdb holds only in-frame clones, not every one. Here the sample spans a few hundred thousand clones, 86% being singletons. Recruitment covered 20 to 25 US areas and drew participants whose ages spanned about 18 to 89 years. CDR1 is SGHRS and CDR2 is YFSETQ in the germline V gene. The V end lost 0 bases, the J end lost 4 bases, and 15 bases lay between the germline ends. The CDR3 sequence is 16 residues long. This clonotype originated in a woman under 40 who had been exposed to COVID-19. The sample consisted of PBMCs or T cells enriched from blood (not recorded which). This chain joins TRBV5-1 and TRBJ2-3; D may be TRBD1 (6 bases). CDR3 sequence (DNA): TGCGCCAGCAGCTTGGGACAGGCGGACCGCGCAGATACGCAGTATTTT. It translates to CASSLGQADRADTQYF.